This T cell receptor (beta chain) was profiled in a study of beta chain features in type 1 diabetes. Study-level results: Moderate yet significant TCRB CDR3 shortening was seen in Type 1 diabetes patients in all four CD4+ subsets. In type 1 diabetes patients, VDJ junctions had fewer insertions; deletions at these junctions were more frequent. It was among patients, rather than healthy donors, that naive, central memory and Treg TCRB repertoires appeared more similar.

A word on this clone: Its cognate antigen is unknown.

Every isolated RNA sample was fully reverse transcribed, so sequencing captured expressed TCRB transcripts. About 3.3 million reads, on average, came from each naive, central memory and regulatory T cell sample. Sequencing used immunoSEQ multiplex PCR; TCRdb keeps in-frame clones, though not all of them. The sample has 150,000 to 200,000 clones; 7.8% are singletons. Sequencing was performed on central memory CD4+ T cells from blood. The sequence came from a woman aged 35 to 49 with type 1 diabetes.

The CDR3 DNA reads TGTGCCACCAGGACAGGGGTCACCTACGAGCAGTACTTC. This gives the protein CATRTGVTYEQYF. The chain has TRBV28 and TRBJ2-7; 9 positions match TRBD1. The CDR3 spans 13 residues. CDR1 and CDR2 (germline): MDHEN, SYDVKM. Trimming cost V 10 bases and J 2 bases; bases outside gene matches: 6.